This T cell receptor (beta chain) was recorded in a study of T cell changes during pregnancy in multiple sclerosis. This clone was observed a single time. Trimming cost V 1 base and J 4 bases; bases outside gene matches: 7. CDR1 and CDR2 from the germline V gene are SGHKS and YYEKEE (reference sequence). The CDR3 totals 16 residues. The repertoire was sequenced with immunoSEQ multiplex PCR; TCRdb's copy has only in-frame clones and lacks some. The data contain some 40,000 clones, about 88% of them singletons. The genes are TRBV5-5 and TRBJ1-5; 8 bases match TRBD1. The material was CD4+ T cells from peripheral blood mononuclear cells, obtained in the first trimester of pregnancy. The sequence was obtained from a female donor with multiple sclerosis, enrolled in a pregnancy study. CDR3 nucleotides: TGTGCCAGCAGCTTGCGGGTTACAGGGGGGAATCAGCCCCAGCATTTT. Protein: CASSLRVTGGNQPQHF.